These T cell receptor beta chains were read from a single sample in a study of shared clonotypes between healthy human individuals. The data were produced by immunoSEQ multiplex PCR, yet TCRdb's version contains in-frame clones alone and is incomplete. The sample contains about 95,000 clones, about 68% of which appear only once. Sequenced sample: memory CD8+ T cells sorted from blood. These receptor sequences come from a man between 25 and 39 years old in good health. Both conserved end residues are trimmed from each CDR3. Clone size is given for some rows only: seen once, a few or many times, or a class if the clone is expanded.

.,TRBV18,13,TRBJ2-1,ASSRPGQGLNEQF
.,TRBV30,12,TRBJ1-4,AWREGGGNEKLF
.,TRBV15,11,TRBJ2-1,ATSSENRNEQF
.,TRBV6-6,13,TRBJ2-7,ASSSSGNRAYEQY
.,TRBV7-2,11,TRBJ2-7,ASSLRQSHEQY
.,TRBV2,10,TRBJ2-3,ASRYGTDTQY
.,TRBV2,11,TRBJ1-4,ASCGTGNEKLF
.,TRBV25-1,14,TRBJ2-7,ASSDGRTGGPYEQY
.,TRBV4-2,14,TRBJ2-1,ASSQGLAGSYNEQF
.,TRBV11-2,12,TRBJ2-6,ASRRAFRANVLT
.,TRBV19,11,TRBJ1-5,ASSFAGGQPQH
few,TRBV10-1,12,TRBJ2-7,ASSGEEGAYEQY
.,TRBV7-2,12,TRBJ2-5,ASSLVLSQETQY
.,TRBV19,13,TRBJ2-1,ASSTSGSSYNEQF
.,TRBV6-1,13,TRBJ2-3,ASRMRAGGPDTQY
.,TRBV7-3,11,TRBJ1-1,ASSPSAGTEAF
.,TRBV4-3,12,TRBJ1-1,ASSRRQFNTEAF
.,TRBV27,14,TRBJ1-2,ASSPAGRPPSYGYT
.,TRBV7-8,11,TRBJ2-1,ASSLSRYNEQF
.,TRBV19,12,TRBJ1-1,ASSTGQGTPEAF
.,TRBV2,18,TRBJ2-1,ASNPGGTSGRVLSYNEQF
.,TRBV5-6,13,TRBJ2-5,ASSDPGHLQETQY
.,TRBV28,10,TRBJ2-7,ASSFGLSEQY
.,TRBV4-2,13,TRBJ2-7,ASSQESGGPYEQY
.,TRBV10-1,12,TRBJ2-7,ASSDGGFGYEQY
many,TRBV2,17,TRBJ2-1,ASRALYLDSRKPYNEQF
.,TRBV2,13,TRBJ2-3,ASSDGWAITDTQY
many,TRBV28,11,TRBJ2-7,ASRQTGGYEQY
few,TRBV30,11,TRBJ2-7,AWSVLTAGSFY
.,TRBV5-4,14,TRBJ2-1,ASSQKQGPLYNEQF
once,TRBV4-1,17,TRBJ1-5,ASSQDRSGAGASPQPQH
.,TRBV6-1,13,TRBJ1-3,ASSPQLDSGNTIY
.,TRBV5-1,13,TRBJ2-2,ASGRIQGDTGELF
.,TRBV2,12,TRBJ2-1,ASTPSGGNNEQF
.,TRBV6-1,11,TRBJ2-7,ASSEDRAYEQY